This TCR beta chain was found in a study of blood T cell repertoires in COVID-19. Original processing methods: Estimation of nucleated cell counts was performed using reference gene primer amplification. Profiled with immunoSEQ multiplex PCR; TCRdb holds only in-frame clones, not every one. V and J calls and clone size follow that table, whereas D and trimming were derived from the DNA. The sample has 95,000 to 100,000 clones; around 87% are singletons. Germline V gene sequence: CDR1 SGHVS, CDR2 FQNEAQ. This CDR3 is built from 15 residues. The germline V and J ends were trimmed by 10 bases and 1 base, with 14 bases remaining between them.

The sequencing input was peripheral blood. The genes are TRBV7-8 and TRBJ1-6; D is unresolved. The receptor's source is a woman aged 30 to 39 with acute or convalescent COVID-19. The CDR3 DNA follows: TGTGCCACCTCAGCGGTGGGTTCCTATAATTCACCCCTCCACTTT. The encoded protein is CATSAVGSYNSPLHF.